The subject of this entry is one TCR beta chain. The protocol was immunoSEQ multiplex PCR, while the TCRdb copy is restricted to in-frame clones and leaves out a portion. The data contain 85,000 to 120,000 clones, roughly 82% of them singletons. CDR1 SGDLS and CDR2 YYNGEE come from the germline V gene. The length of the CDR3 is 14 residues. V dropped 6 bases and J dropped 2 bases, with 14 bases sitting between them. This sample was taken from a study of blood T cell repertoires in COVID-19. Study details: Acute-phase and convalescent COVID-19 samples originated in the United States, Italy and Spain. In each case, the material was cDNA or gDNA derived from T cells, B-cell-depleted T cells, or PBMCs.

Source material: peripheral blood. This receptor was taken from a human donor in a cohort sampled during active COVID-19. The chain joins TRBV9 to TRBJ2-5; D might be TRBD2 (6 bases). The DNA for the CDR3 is TGTGCCAGCAATCAGGGACTGAGACAAGAGACCCAGTACTTC. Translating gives CASNQGLRQETQYF.